The following is a TCR beta chain sequence with its context. What it recognizes is unknown. This sample is part of a study of graft-versus-host responses after intestinal transplantation. Study findings and constraints: High graft-versus-host to host-versus-graft clonal ratios were found in allografts of patients who had graft-donor T cell macrochimerism. Investigators detected GvH clones in recipient marrow, with some emerging earlier in ileum or blood. Early post-transplant HvG declines showed an association with peak circulating GvH clone levels.

The protocol was immunoSEQ multiplex PCR, while the TCRdb copy is restricted to in-frame clones and leaves out a portion. The sample contains 90,000 or so clones, 80% to 85% of which appear only once. Trimming pared 11 bases from V and 0 bases from J, leaving 14 bases between. The germline gives CDR1 MDHEN, CDR2 SYDVKM. The CDR3 length is 13 residues. The clonotype originates from a human donor who received an intestinal transplant. The rearrangement links TRBV28 to TRBJ2-7; TRBD1 might be the D (5 bases). Sample: unstimulated CD4+ T cells sorted from spleen or lymph node cells, taken before intestinal transplant. As DNA, the CDR3 is TGTGCCTCCCGAGACAGTATCTCCTACGAGCAGTACTTC. It translates to CASRDSISYEQYF.